These 29 T cell receptor beta chains were all obtained from the same sample, sequenced in a study of T cells in Graves' hyperthyroidism and ophthalmopathy. Template material for amplifying TCR beta CDR3 regions consisted of RNA transcripts. The study used the HTBI primer set for a first-round RT-PCR of the TCR CDR3. TCRdb independently ran MiXCR on the multiplex PCR reads; one entry per CDR3 protein. The data show some 770,000 distinct CDR3 sequences, with around 15% seen just once and roughly 8% held by the top ten. The specimen was blood. Source of these receptors: a man in his late teens or twenties with Graves' hyperthyroidism.

The CDR3 sequence is CASNRDSLNTEAFF. The CDR3 DNA reads as TGTGCCAGCAACCGCGACAGTCTGAACACTGAAGCTTTCTTT. The V call is TRBV6-1, the J call TRBJ1-1; D perhaps matches TRBD1 (5 bases). V was trimmed by 7 bases and J by 0 bases, leaving 12 bases between them. This CDR3 contains 14 residues. The germline V gene encodes CDR1 MNHNS and CDR2 SASEGT.

This clonotype was detected ten times or more. The chain has TRBV20-1 and TRBJ2-1, with a possible D match to TRBD1 (5 bases). Germline V gives CDR1 DFQATT, CDR2 SNEGSKA (reference sequence). V was shortened by 0 bases and J by 6 bases, with 15 bases between the two germline ends. The CDR3 spans 15 residues. CDR3 nucleotide sequence: TGCAGTGCTAGAGATTTGAAGGGGTTAGGCAATGAGCAGTTCTTC. It encodes CSARDLKGLGNEQFF.

V gene TRBV19 combines with J gene TRBJ2-5, with a weak D call TRBD1 (6 bases). This CDR3 region has 14 residues. The germline V gene encodes CDR1 LNHDA and CDR2 SQIVND (reference sequence). V was shortened by 7 bases and J by 2 bases, with 14 bases between the two germline ends. The CDR3 bases are TGTGCCAGTAATCTACGCAGGGGACAAGAGACCCAGTACTTC. It translates to CASNLRRGQETQYF. The complete variable domain, with remaining parts taken from reference TRBV19 and TRBJ2-5, reads DGGITQSPKYLFRKEGQNVTLSCEQNLNHDAMYWYRQDPGQGLRLIYYSQIVNDFQKGDIAEGYSVSREKKESFPLTVTSAQKNPTAFYLCASNLRRGQETQYFGPGTRLLVL.

This clonotype was counted ten times or more. The rearrangement uses TRBV7-2 and TRBJ2-7, with TRBD1 matching over 7 bases. CDR1 is SGHTA, CDR2 FQGNSA, per germline. Trimming at V came to 5 bases and at J to 2 bases, leaving 9 bases not matched to a gene. The CDR3 contains 15 residues. The CDR3 DNA follows: TGTGCCAGCAGCCTAAACAGGGGCCTAACCTACGAGCAGTACTTC. As protein: CASSLNRGLTYEQYF. The variable domain in full, completed from reference TRBV7-2 and TRBJ2-7, reads GAGVSQSPSNKVTEKGKDVELRCDPISGHTALYWYRQSLGQGLEFLIYFQGNSAPDKSGLPSDRFSAERTGGSVSTLTIQRTQQEDSAVYLCASSLNRGLTYEQYFGPGTRLTVT.

Points on this clonotype: A much larger clonotype is one base distant, so this may be a read error. The V call is TRBV7-2, the J call TRBJ1-1, with D unresolved. The CDR3 length is 15 residues. CDR1 and CDR2 (germline): SGHTA, FQGNSA. CDR3 sequence: CASSLLNSMNTEALF. In DNA form, the CDR3 reads TGTGCCAGCAGCTTATTAAACTCCATGAACACTGAAGCTCTCTTT.

This chain links TRBV20-1 with TRBJ2-5; D is possibly TRBD1 (5 bases). The CDR3 length is 14 residues. CDR1 is DFQATT and CDR2 is SNEGSKA in the germline V gene (reference sequence). The V end was cut by 1 base, the J end by 5 bases, with 14 bases between. Here the CDR3 reads CSARVAGSVETQYF. CDR3 in DNA: TGCAGTGCTAGAGTCGCAGGGTCGGTTGAGACCCAGTACTTC.

This chain uses TRBV28 with TRBJ2-3; TRBD2 might be the D (6 bases). Trimming cost V 10 bases and J 5 bases, with 19 bases left between them. Looked up from germline, CDR1 is MDHEN and CDR2 is SYDVKM. The CDR3 runs to 14 residues. CDR3 nucleotides: TGTGCCACCTACACCGGGACTTTCAGAGATACGCAGTATTTT. Translated: CATYTGTFRDTQYF.

This clonotype was counted a few times. The rearrangement uses TRBV29-1 and TRBJ1-1, with TRBD1 identical over 7 bases. The J segment lost 2 bases and the V segment lost 7 bases, leaving 4 bases of the junction unmatched. This CDR3 comprises 12 residues. In germline, CDR1 is SQVTM, CDR2 ANQGSEA. This CDR3 is CSAGQINTEAFF. The CDR3 region has the DNA TGCAGCGCGGGACAGATCAACACTGAAGCTTTCTTT.

The chain uses TRBV20-1 and TRBJ2-5; 7 nucleotides line up with TRBD2. With V trimmed by 6 bases and J by 5 bases, 9 bases remained unmatched. There are 13 residues in the CDR3. Germline values: CDR1 DFQATT, CDR2 SNEGSKA (reference sequence). The chain's CDR3 is CSATPAGRETQYF. The CDR3 DNA sequence: TGCAGTGCGACACCAGCGGGAAGGGAGACCCAGTACTTC.

This clonotype occurred a few times. The chain recombines TRBV5-6 with TRBJ1-5; D is unresolved. From germline, CDR1 is SGHDT and CDR2 YYEEEE. The CDR3 has 16 amino acids. V was clipped by 2 bases and J by 0 bases, with 12 bases between them. The CDR3 DNA follows: TGTGCCAGCAGCTTCTGGGAGGCCCGTAGCAATCAGCCCCAGCATTTT. Amino acid sequence: CASSFWEARSNQPQHF.

This clonotype was seen a single time. This chain joins TRBV15 and TRBJ2-1; possibly TRBD2 for D (5 bases). CDR3 length: 15 amino acids. Germline values: CDR1 LNHNV, CDR2 YYDKDF (reference sequence). Trimming stripped 4 bases from V and 2 bases from J, with 12 bases between. The DNA of the CDR3 is TGTGCCACCAGCATGCAGGTCGGGGCCTACAATGAGCAGTTCTTC. Translated, it gives CATSMQVGAYNEQFF.

At least ten counts were recorded for this clonotype. The V call is TRBV10-3, the J call TRBJ2-1; either TRBD1 or TRBD2 may fit D (5 bases each). The germline V gene encodes CDR1 ENHRY and CDR2 SYGVKD. V dropped 5 bases and J dropped 6 bases, with 20 bases sitting between them. This CDR3 region has 16 residues. This CDR3 is CAISIFGGRTANEQFF. In DNA, the CDR3 is TGTGCCATCAGTATTTTTGGGGGAAGGACGGCCAATGAGCAGTTCTTC.

In nucleotides, the CDR3 is TGTGCCAGCAGTGAATCCCTCGTCCAAGGGCTGTTTTTT. Translated, it gives CASSESLVQGLFF. The V call is TRBV25-1, the J call TRBJ2-2; D uncertain. V lost 1 base and J lost 13, with 13 bases in between. Germline CDR1 is MGHDK and CDR2 is SYGVNS. The CDR3 extends over 13 amino acids.

This clonotype was counted ten times or more. The V call is TRBV7-2, the J call TRBJ1-2; D is unresolved. CDR3 length: 12 amino acids. Germline V gene sequence: CDR1 SGHTA, CDR2 FQGNSA. V lost 6 bases and J 5 bases, leaving 10 bases between the germline ends. The CDR3 region has the DNA TGTGCCAGCAGTTTTTCCTCGTATGGCTACACCTTC. Protein: CASSFSSYGYTF.

The V gene is TRBV12-3 or TRBV12-4, the J gene TRBJ2-3; 11 bases fit TRBD2. Trimming removed 5 bases from V and 4 bases from J; junction bases left unmatched: 5. The CDR3 sequence is 15 residues long. The CDR3 region has the DNA TGTGCCAGCAGTCAACTAGCGGGAGCCGCAGATACGCAGTATTTT. Amino acid sequence: CASSQLAGAADTQYF.

This clonotype occurred many times. The chain is built from TRBV24-1 and TRBJ1-1; D remains ambiguous. The CDR3 consists of 13 residues. Germline CDR1 and CDR2: KGHDR and SFDVKD. The V end was cut by 6 bases, the J end by 1 base, with 8 bases between. The CDR3 coding sequence is TGTGCCACCAGTAAGAAATCGAACACTGAAGCTTTCTTT. The encoded protein is CATSKKSNTEAFF.

This clonotype was observed a few times. The rearrangement links TRBV20-1 to TRBJ2-7, with a possible D match to TRBD2 (6 bases). CDR1 is DFQATT, CDR2 SNEGSKA, per germline (reference sequence). The CDR3 extends over 15 amino acids. V gave up 0 bases and J gave up 1 base, with 13 bases separating them. The CDR3 nucleotides read TGCAGTGCTAGAGACCGCGGCGGGGCGTCCTACGAGCAGTACTTC. It codes for CSARDRGGASYEQYF.

The sample holds many counts of this clonotype. This rearrangement joins TRBV6-1 to TRBJ2-6, with D possibly being TRBD1 (6 bases). V lost 7 bases and J lost 2, with 15 bases in between. The CDR3 loop spans 16 amino acids. The germline gives CDR1 MNHNS, CDR2 SASEGT. The CDR3 spells CASKAPTGTGANVLTF. The CDR3 DNA reads as TGTGCCAGCAAAGCCCCCACAGGGACTGGGGCCAACGTCCTGACTTTC.

This clonotype was found many times. This sequence joins TRBV11-2 and TRBJ2-7; D is perhaps TRBD2 (6 bases). V was trimmed by 5 bases and J by 0 bases, leaving 14 bases between them. The CDR3 has 15 residues. CDR1 is SGHAT, CDR2 FQNNGV, per germline. The CDR3 protein is CASSVRDGSSYEQYF. CDR3 nucleotide sequence: TGTGCCAGCAGCGTCCGGGACGGGAGCTCCTACGAGCAGTACTTC. Full variable domain (missing parts from reference TRBV11-2 and TRBJ2-7): EAGVAQSPRYKIIEKRQSVAFWCNPISGHATLYWYQQILGQGPKLLIQFQNNGVVDDSQLPKDRFSAERLKGVDSTLKIQPAKLEDSAVYLCASSVRDGSSYEQYFGPGTRLTVT.

This clonotype has at least ten counts. The chain carries TRBV12-3 or TRBV12-4 and TRBJ1-5; no reliable D call. V dropped 1 base and J dropped 5 bases, with 6 bases sitting between them. This CDR3 is built from 13 residues. In nucleotides, the CDR3 is TGTGCCAGCAGTTTAGGGACGGATCAGCCCCAGCATTTT. This codes for CASSLGTDQPQHF.

To note about this clonotype: An end of the junction differs from the germline gene, which may be a read error. J is TRBJ1-1 and V is TRBV10-3; the D gene is possibly TRBD1 (6 bases). Per the germline V gene, CDR1 is ENHRY and CDR2 is SYGVKD. The CDR3 is 14 amino acids. The CDR3, as DNA: TGTGCCATCAGTGACCGGGGGCGGAACACTGAATCTTTCTTT. Translated, it gives CAISDRGRNTESFF.

This clonotype has at least ten counts. This chain uses TRBV5-1 with TRBJ1-3, with 9 bases lining up with TRBD1. Germline loops: CDR1 SGHRS, CDR2 YFSETQ. After removal of 4 bases from V and 5 bases from J, the junction contained 4 bases not matched to a gene. CDR3 length equals 14 residues. The DNA of the CDR3 is TGCGCCAGCAGCGTACAGGGGGCAAGAAACACCATATATTTT. Its translation is CASSVQGARNTIYF. The full variable domain, in which reference TRBV5-1 and TRBJ1-3 provide the parts outside the CDR3, is KAGVTQTPRYLIKTRGQQVTLSCSPISGHRSVSWYQQTPGQGLQFLFEYFSETQRNKGNFPGRFSGRQFSNSRSEMNVSTLELGDSALYLCASSVQGARNTIYFGEGSWLTVV.

The chain is built from TRBV9 and TRBJ2-1, with 8 bases lining up with TRBD2. V was pared by 1 base and J by 2 bases, with 8 bases of the junction left unmatched. The V gene's germline CDR1 is SGDLS and CDR2 YYNGEE. The CDR3 extends over 17 amino acids. CDR3 in DNA: TGTGCCAGCAGCGTAAACGGAGCGGGAGTGACCTACAATGAGCAGTTCTTC. It encodes CASSVNGAGVTYNEQFF.

The V call is TRBV7-8, the J call TRBJ2-7; 8 bases agree with TRBD2. Trimming removed 5 bases from V and 4 bases from J; junction bases left unmatched: 10. Germline V gene sequence: CDR1 SGHVS, CDR2 FQNEAQ. The CDR3 length is 15 residues. CDR3 region: CASSPFGGEKYEQYF. The CDR3 region has the DNA TGTGCCAGCAGCCCCTTCGGGGGGGAGAAGTACGAGCAGTACTTC.

This clonotype was seen a handful of times. J is TRBJ2-7 and V is TRBV20-1, with 7 nucleotides matching TRBD1. V lost 0 bases and J lost 1; bases outside the gene matches: 3. The CDR3 is made up of 14 amino acids. In germline, CDR1 is DFQATT, CDR2 SNEGSKA (reference sequence). In nucleotides, the CDR3 is TGCAGTGCTAGAGACCGGGACAGTTCCTACGAGCAGTACTTC. It translates to CSARDRDSSYEQYF.

This clonotype was counted between two and nine times. This chain joins TRBV20-1 and TRBJ2-7; D unclear. The germline V gene encodes CDR1 DFQATT and CDR2 SNEGSKA (reference sequence). This CDR3 spans 12 amino acids. Deletions cut 1 base from V and 8 bases from J, with 12 bases between. CDR3 protein: CSARGPNGKQYF. DNA of the CDR3: TGCAGTGCTAGAGGCCCGAATGGCAAGCAGTACTTC.

This clonotype has just a few counts. The V call is TRBV27, the J call TRBJ2-7, with 10 bases identical to TRBD1. The CDR3 is 14 amino acids. The germline gives CDR1 MNHEY, CDR2 SMNVEV (reference sequence). Trimming at V came to 4 bases and at J to 6 bases, leaving 6 bases not matched to a gene. This CDR3 reads CASSWLTGGGEQYF. The CDR3 nucleotides are TGTGCCAGCAGTTGGTTGACAGGGGGCGGCGAGCAGTACTTC.

The chain joins TRBV7-9 to TRBJ2-3; D uncertain. With 8 bases removed from V and 2 bases from J, the gap between germline ends came to 17 bases. Germline V gene lookup returns CDR1 SEHNR and CDR2 FQNEAQ (reference sequence). The CDR3 sequence is 15 residues long. CDR3 coding DNA: TGTGCCAGCTCCCCGGTCGTATTTGTCACAGATACGCAGTATTTT. Translating it yields CASSPVVFVTDTQYF.

Ten or more counts support this clonotype. V is TRBV27 and J is TRBJ2-7; 7 nucleotides match TRBD2. Trimming cost V 9 bases and J 4 bases; bases outside gene matches: 6. CDR3 length: 12 amino acids. Looked up from germline, CDR1 is MNHEY and CDR2 is SMNVEV (reference sequence). CDR3 loop: CARGGLPYEQYF. In nucleotides, the CDR3 is TGTGCCAGGGGGGGACTACCATACGAGCAGTACTTC.